What follows describes a single T cell receptor beta chain. The data were taken from a study of OX40 agonist ivuxolimab in advanced cancers. Study-wide background: The study enrolled dose-escalation patients with hepatocellular carcinoma, melanoma, renal cell or head and neck cancer. Patients with prior anti-PD-1, anti-PD-L1 or anti-CTLA-4 therapy were eligible; 40% had some.

Any history of autoimmune disease or systemic immunosuppression disqualified patients. Libraries were prepared by immunoSEQ multiplex PCR; TCRdb keeps only in-frame clonotypes and omits some of them. The sample yields tens of thousands of clones, around nine tenths seen once. The clonotype comes from an adult with an advanced solid tumor such as melanoma, head and neck, liver or kidney cancer. The starting material was CD4+ or CD8+ T cells sorted from blood, obtained in a trial of the OX40 agonist ivuxolimab.

The CDR3 bases are TGTGCCAGCAGCTATAGCAAACCCGAAGCTTTCTTT. This gives the protein CASSYSKPEAFF. The chain recombines TRBV7-9 with TRBJ1-1; D is undetermined. The length of the CDR3 is 12 residues. Trimming took 4 bases from V and 8 from J, leaving 11 bases between them. The germline V gene has CDR1 SEHNR and CDR2 FQNEAQ (reference sequence).